This T cell receptor beta chain stems from a study of T cells in Graves' hyperthyroidism and ophthalmopathy. With respect to this clonotype: Its antigen is not identified.

Study-wide results and caveats: In blood, most of the thyroid clonotypes expanded above 0.001 were also present.

The ends were cut back, 6 bases at V and 13 bases at J, with 13 bases in the middle. CDR3 size: 11 residues. The germline V gene encodes CDR1 MGHDK and CDR2 SYGVNS. Using RNA transcripts as the source, TCR beta CDR3 regions were amplified. During a first-round RT-PCR of the TCR CDR3, the HTBI primer set was used. TCRdb called the multiplex PCR reads again in MiXCR, with one record for every CDR3 protein. The profile shows 380,000 or so distinct CDR3 sequences, about 14% of them singletons. Blood was drawn at first hyperthyroidism diagnosis, before any ophthalmopathy symptoms. The chain has TRBV25-1 and TRBJ1-5, with a possible D match to TRBD1 (5 bases). Source material: blood. This TCR derives from a man aged 25 to 45 with Graves' hyperthyroidism that later progressed to Graves' ophthalmopathy. CDR3 loop: CASRRGIDQHF. The CDR3, as DNA: TGTGCCAGCAGGAGGGGCATCGATCAGCATTTT. The full variable domain, rest sourced from reference TRBV25-1 and TRBJ1-5, is EADIYQTPRYLVIGTGKKITLECSQTMGHDKMYWYQQDPGMELHLIHYSYGVNSTEKGDLSSESTVSRIRTEHFPLTLESARPSHTSQYLCASRRGIDQHFGDGTRLSIL.